The 32 T cell receptor beta chains below come from one sample, sequenced in a study of CD8 T cells in Susac syndrome. An input of roughly 0.5 to 1 ug of RNA was subjected to reverse transcription using random hexamers. TCRdb itself ran the immunoSEQ multiplex PCR reads through MiXCR, one entry per CDR3 protein. The top ten hold 0.065% of the sample, which has around 300,000 distinct CDR3 sequences, 92% seen once. Sequencing input: CD4+ T cells from PBMCs. All receptors derive from a human donor with multiple sclerosis.

The V gene is TRBV7-2, the J gene TRBJ2-2; D is possibly TRBD1 (6 bases). The germline CDR1 and CDR2 sequences are SGHTA and FQGNSA. The CDR3 runs 15 residues. V lost 8 bases and J 7 bases, leaving 20 bases between the germline ends. CDR3 amino acids: CASGGQTSLGGELFF. The CDR3 region has the DNA TGTGCCAGCGGCGGACAGACGTCACTTGGCGGGGAGCTGTTTTTT. The full variable domain, rest sourced from reference TRBV7-2 and TRBJ2-2, is GAGVSQSPSNKVTEKGKDVELRCDPISGHTALYWYRQSLGQGLEFLIYFQGNSAPDKSGLPSDRFSAERTGGSVSTLTIQRTQQEDSAVYLCASGGQTSLGGELFFGEGSRLTVL.

V gene TRBV29-1 combines with J gene TRBJ2-2; 7 bases are a match to TRBD1. CDR1 and CDR2 from the germline V gene are SQVTM and ANQGSEA. The CDR3 totals 16 residues. J lost 1 base, V lost 5 bases, and 10 bases had no gene match. CDR3 protein: CSVLTSGQMNTGELFF. The CDR3 bases are TGCAGCGTTCTTACCTCGGGACAGATGAACACCGGGGAGCTGTTTTTT.

The chain links TRBV6-5 to TRBJ2-1; 12 bases match TRBD2. This CDR3 is 17 amino acids long. The germline V gene encodes CDR1 MNHEY and CDR2 SVGAGI. J gave up 7 bases and V 0 bases, and 7 bases lay outside the gene matches. This CDR3 reads CASSYSLAGGPKNEQFF. CDR3 in DNA: TGTGCCAGCAGTTACTCCCTAGCGGGAGGGCCTAAGAATGAGCAGTTCTTC.

The CDR3 sequence: CASSAQGLVYNEQFF. CDR3 bases: TGTGCCAGCAGCGCCCAGGGGTTGGTCTACAATGAGCAGTTCTTC. The rearrangement links TRBV2 to TRBJ2-1, with a possible D match to TRBD1 (6 bases). Trimming pared 6 bases from V and 3 bases from J, leaving 15 bases between. Per germline, CDR1 SNHLY and CDR2 FYNNEI. This CDR3 is built from 15 residues.

The chain uses TRBV20-1 and TRBJ1-1; 7 nucleotides match TRBD1. This CDR3 region has 12 residues. Unmatched junction bases numbered 4, after V lost 5 bases and J lost 4 bases. Germline CDR1 DFQATT, CDR2 SNEGSKA (reference sequence). CDR3 protein: CSAGGDSTEAFF. CDR3 DNA sequence: TGCAGTGCTGGGGGGGACAGCACTGAAGCTTTCTTT.

This chain uses TRBV29-1 with TRBJ2-2; 7 bases line up with TRBD2. The CDR3 runs to 14 residues. Trimming took 1 base from V and 5 from J; bases not matched to a gene: 4. The V gene's germline CDR1 is SQVTM and CDR2 ANQGSEA. In DNA form, the CDR3 reads TGCAGCGTTGAAGTCCCCGGGGGGACCGGGGAGCTGTTTTTT. Translated: CSVEVPGGTGELFF.

CDR3 amino acids: CASSVQANYGYTF. In nucleotides, the CDR3 is TGTGCCAGTAGTGTACAGGCTAACTATGGCTACACCTTC. The chain recombines TRBV19 with TRBJ1-2, with D maybe TRBD1 (5 bases). The V end was cut by 5 bases, the J end by 0 bases, with 7 bases between. The CDR3 loop spans 13 amino acids. The germline V gene encodes CDR1 LNHDA and CDR2 SQIVND (reference sequence).

This chain connects TRBV7-2 to TRBJ2-1; no clear D gene. The CDR3 totals 13 residues. Germline V gene lookup returns CDR1 SGHTA and CDR2 FQGNSA. The V gene lost 2 bases and the J gene lost 4 bases, with 6 bases spanning the gap. This CDR3 is CASSLYGYNEQFF. CDR3 nucleotides: TGTGCCAGCAGCTTATACGGATACAATGAGCAGTTCTTC.

The chain is built from TRBV6-6 and TRBJ1-1; tentative D call: TRBD1 (6 bases). Trimming shortened V by 2 bases and J by 9 bases, and 10 bases separated the two germline ends. Per the germline V gene, CDR1 is MNHNY and CDR2 is SVGAGI (reference sequence). The CDR3 consists of 12 residues. The DNA of the CDR3 is TGTGCCAGCAGTTACGACGGGGGGCAAGCTTTCTTT. Translating it yields CASSYDGGQAFF.

This chain uses TRBV20-1 with TRBJ2-5; D may match TRBD1 or TRBD2 (6 bases each). The germline gives CDR1 DFQATT, CDR2 SNEGSKA (reference sequence). Trimming left V 0 bases short and J 2 bases short, with 13 bases between. This CDR3 is 15 amino acids long. The CDR3 here is CSARDSQGRQETQYF. CDR3 in DNA: TGCAGTGCTAGAGATTCGCAGGGGAGGCAAGAGACCCAGTACTTC.

This rearrangement joins TRBV12-3 or TRBV12-4 to TRBJ1-2, with TRBD1 matching 9 bases. The CDR3 totals 15 residues. The ends lost 1 base at V and 2 bases at J; junction bases unmatched: 2. CDR3 residues: CASSLGDRGNYGYTF. CDR3 sequence (DNA): TGTGCCAGCAGTTTAGGAGACAGGGGGAACTATGGCTACACCTTC.

J is TRBJ1-1 and V is TRBV19; unclear D gene. The CDR3 runs 14 residues. V lost 7 bases to trimming and J lost 5 bases, with 17 bases between them. The germline V gene encodes CDR1 LNHDA and CDR2 SQIVND (reference sequence). CDR3 sequence reads: CASTPFRRATEAFF. Written as DNA, the CDR3 is TGTGCCAGTACCCCGTTTAGGCGGGCGACTGAAGCTTTCTTT.

This chain uses TRBV27 with TRBJ1-5; no definite D call. CDR1 MNHEY and CDR2 SMNVEV come from the germline V gene (reference sequence). The V gene lost 6 bases and the J gene lost 0 bases, with 6 bases spanning the gap. The CDR3 consists of 13 residues. CDR3 nucleotides: TGTGCCAGCAGGGCTTATAGCAATCAGCCCCAGCATTTT. This encodes CASRAYSNQPQHF.

The chain uses TRBV20-1 and TRBJ1-5; no reliable D call. Trimming pared 0 bases from V and 5 bases from J, leaving 8 bases between. The CDR3 has 13 amino acids. Germline V gives CDR1 DFQATT, CDR2 SNEGSKA (reference sequence). CDR3 DNA sequence: TGCAGTGCTAGAGAGGACTTCGATCAGCCCCAGCATTTT. This encodes CSAREDFDQPQHF.

V is TRBV29-1 and J is TRBJ1-1; 7 nucleotides match TRBD1. The V and J ends lost 7 bases and 4 bases, in that order; junction bases with no gene match: 9. CDR1 is SQVTM, CDR2 ANQGSEA, per germline. The CDR3 length is 13 residues. CDR3: CSALQGSGTEAFF. The CDR3, as DNA: TGCAGCGCCTTACAGGGGAGCGGCACTGAAGCTTTCTTT.

The V and J genes are TRBV6-1 and TRBJ2-1; D unclear. The CDR3 consists of 16 residues. Germline-derived CDR1 and CDR2 are MNHNS and SASEGT. V shed 7 bases and J shed 0 bases, with 16 bases lying between them. CDR3 sequence reads: CASTKGRAGSYNEQFF. In nucleotides, the CDR3 is TGTGCCAGCACCAAAGGCCGGGCTGGCTCCTACAATGAGCAGTTCTTC.

The CDR3 is CASSLAIFPNEQFF. The CDR3, as DNA: TGTGCCAGCAGCTTAGCGATTTTCCCCAATGAGCAGTTCTTC. J is TRBJ2-1 and V is TRBV7-9, with D unresolved. The V gene lost 0 bases and the J gene lost 6 bases, with 9 bases spanning the gap. The CDR3 contains 14 residues. Looked up from germline, CDR1 is SEHNR and CDR2 is FQNEAQ (reference sequence).

This clonotype appeared a single time. The chain uses TRBV19 and TRBJ1-1; TRBD1 might be the D (5 bases). The CDR3 spans 14 residues. V was pared by 8 bases and J by 4 bases, with 17 bases between. Germline V lookup: CDR1 LNHDA, CDR2 SQIVND (reference sequence). Here the CDR3 DNA reads TGTGCCAGTCTCCGGGGAGGGCAGGGCACTGAAGCTTTCTTT. Translated, it gives CASLRGGQGTEAFF.

The chain has TRBV29-1 and TRBJ2-3, with a tentative D call TRBD2 (6 bases). The CDR3 spans 14 residues. Between the trimmed V and J ends, which lost 3 bases and 1 base, there was a span of 11 bases. Germline-derived CDR1 and CDR2 are SQVTM and ANQGSEA. DNA of the CDR3: TGCAGCGTTGAGGGACCGGGAGGCACAGATACGCAGTATTTT. It yields the protein CSVEGPGGTDTQYF.

This clonotype turned up a few times. This chain links TRBV24-1 with TRBJ2-7; D uncertain. The CDR3 loop spans 12 amino acids. Looked up from germline, CDR1 is KGHDR and CDR2 is SFDVKD. Trimming cost V 5 bases and J 4 bases, with 8 bases left between them. The CDR3 loop is CATSGGSYEQYF. CDR3 in DNA: TGTGCCACCAGTGGAGGTTCTTACGAGCAGTACTTC.

The genes are TRBV4-3 and TRBJ2-3; D is perhaps TRBD1 (5 bases). Trimming stripped 4 bases from V and 6 bases from J, with 20 bases between. CDR3 size: 16 residues. Germline values: CDR1 LGHNA, CDR2 YSLEER. CDR3 nucleotide sequence: TGCGCCAGCAGCCCCGGTTTCAGGGTTGCACTTGATACGCAGTATTTT. Its translation is CASSPGFRVALDTQYF.

The rearrangement uses TRBV24-1 and TRBJ2-5; D gene ambiguous. Germline CDR1 and CDR2: KGHDR and SFDVKD. The CDR3 is 12 amino acids. Trimming left V 0 bases short and J 6 bases short, with 4 bases between. CDR3 nucleotides: TGTGCCACCAGTGATTTGGGACAGACCCAGTACTTC. Its translation: CATSDLGQTQYF.

This rearrangement joins TRBV6-2 or TRBV6-3 to TRBJ2-2; a possible D gene is TRBD1 (6 bases). Deletions cut 6 bases from V and 1 base from J, with 12 bases between. In germline, CDR1 is MNHEY, CDR2 SVGEGT. This CDR3 region has 15 residues. The DNA of the CDR3 is TGTGCCAGCAGGAAACAGGGTCTGAACACCGGGGAGCTGTTTTTT. This sequence encodes CASRKQGLNTGELFF.

V is TRBV7-9 and J is TRBJ2-7; the D is unclear. The CDR3 length is 15 residues. Looked up from germline, CDR1 is SEHNR and CDR2 is FQNEAQ (reference sequence). V was trimmed by 1 base and J by 5 bases, leaving 15 bases between them. CDR3 coding DNA: TGTGCCAGCAGCTTAGTTCAGGCCTCTGCCCACGAGCAGTACTTC. Protein product: CASSLVQASAHEQYF.

This sequence joins TRBV27 and TRBJ2-7; 9 bases match TRBD2. V trimming: 3 bases; J trimming: 0 bases; junction bases outside the gene matches: 21. This CDR3 region has 21 residues. The V gene's germline CDR1 is MNHEY and CDR2 SMNVEV (reference sequence). The CDR3 here is CASSLRAPGVAGDGPSYEQYF. The CDR3 bases are TGTGCCAGCAGTTTGAGGGCCCCGGGGGTAGCGGGAGATGGTCCCTCCTACGAGCAGTACTTC.

DNA for the CDR3: TGTCTTAGATCCGGCTACACCTTC. This encodes CLRSGYTF. The V gene is TRBV5-4, the J gene TRBJ1-2; D is uncertain. The CDR3 consists of 8 residues. CDR1 and CDR2 (germline): SGHNT, YYREEE (reference sequence).

DNA of the CDR3: TGTGCCAGCAGCTTAGATAACTCAATCTGGAGAAACACCATATATTTT. Encoded protein: CASSLDNSIWRNTIYF. The V and J genes are TRBV11-2 and TRBJ1-3; D is unclear. This CDR3 spans 16 amino acids. V lost 0 bases, J lost 5 bases, and 14 bases lay in between. Germline V gene lookup returns CDR1 SGHAT and CDR2 FQNNGV.

The rearrangement links TRBV3-1 to TRBJ2-7; TRBD1 is a possible D gene (6 bases). This CDR3 region has 15 residues. Trimming took off 4 bases at V and 4 bases at J, with 17 bases between the two ends. The germline V gene has CDR1 LGHDT and CDR2 YNNKEL (reference sequence). In DNA, the CDR3 is TGTGCCAGCAGCCTATCCGGGACAAGGGGGTACGAGCAGTACTTC. It yields the protein CASSLSGTRGYEQYF.

J is TRBJ2-4 and V is TRBV6-2 or TRBV6-3, with D perhaps matching TRBD2 (5 bases). The V and J ends lost 0 bases and 9 bases respectively, with 12 bases between them. There are 14 residues in the CDR3. CDR1 is MNHEY, CDR2 SVGEGT, per germline. This chain's CDR3 is CASSYSSGTGIQYF. Written as DNA, the CDR3 is TGTGCCAGCAGTTACTCGTCGGGAACTGGCATTCAGTACTTC.

The chain has TRBV15 and TRBJ1-2; 9 bases align to TRBD1. Looked up from germline, CDR1 is LNHNV and CDR2 is YYDKDF (reference sequence). This CDR3 has 14 residues. V shed 5 bases, J shed 4 bases, and the junction held 5 bases outside the gene matches. CDR3 nucleotide sequence: TGTGCCACCAGCTCGGGACAGGGTCTCTATGGCTACACCTTC. Amino acid sequence: CATSSGQGLYGYTF.

The genes are TRBV18 and TRBJ2-1, with D possibly being TRBD1 (5 bases). The germline CDR1 and CDR2 sequences are KGHSH and LQKENI. The CDR3 loop spans 17 amino acids. The V gene lost 4 bases and the J gene lost 0 bases, with 16 bases spanning the gap. CDR3 coding DNA: TGTGCCAGCTCACTGTGGGGCGACACGAGCTCCTACAATGAGCAGTTCTTC. Translating it yields CASSLWGDTSSYNEQFF.

This chain joins TRBV2 and TRBJ1-3; D is ambiguous. This CDR3 comprises 15 residues. The ends were cut back, 8 bases at V and 0 bases at J, with 14 bases in the middle. The germline V gene encodes CDR1 SNHLY and CDR2 FYNNEI. CDR3 amino acids: CASSERVFSGNTIYF. CDR3 in DNA: TGTGCCAGCTCTGAGAGGGTGTTCTCTGGAAACACCATATATTTT.